The 32 T cell receptor beta chains presented below share a single source sample, sequenced in a study of blood T cell repertoires in COVID-19. The assay was immunoSEQ multiplex PCR, and TCRdb's table has in-frame clones only and misses some. In the table there are about 290,000 clones, 85% of which are singletons. The sample taken for sequencing was peripheral blood. Source of these receptors: a woman between 45 and 60 years old with active or convalescent COVID-19.

The chain has TRBV4-2 and TRBJ1-2; possible D gene TRBD1, 6 bases. V dropped 0 bases and J dropped 1 base, with 6 bases sitting between them. This CDR3 spans 14 amino acids. CDR1 LGHNA and CDR2 YNFKEQ come from the germline V gene. The CDR3 sequence: CASSQEDSNYGYTF. CDR3 DNA sequence: TGTGCCAGCAGCCAAGAGGACAGTAACTATGGCTACACCTTC.

The chain uses TRBV6-5 and TRBJ1-1; 8 bases line up with TRBD1. The ends lost 2 bases at V and 5 bases at J; junction bases unmatched: 7. The CDR3 contains 15 residues. Germline-derived CDR1 and CDR2 are MNHEY and SVGAGI. CDR3 region: CASSYHQGARTEAFF. CDR3 sequence (DNA): TGTGCCAGCAGTTACCACCAGGGGGCAAGAACTGAAGCTTTCTTT.

The rearrangement uses TRBV3-1 (or the pseudogene TRBV3-2) and TRBJ2-7; 10 bases are shared with TRBD2. Germline values: CDR1 LGHDT, CDR2 YNNKEL (reference sequence). Trimming at V came to 2 bases and at J to 6 bases, leaving 4 bases not matched to a gene. The CDR3 extends over 14 amino acids. Written as DNA, the CDR3 is TGTGCCAGCAGCCAACTGGGACTAGCGTCCGAGCAGTACTTC. It yields the protein CASSQLGLASEQYF.

The CDR3 DNA sequence: TGTGCCAGTATCTTCCGGGACAGACAAGAGACCCAGTACTTC. Translation: CASIFRDRQETQYF. V is TRBV19 and J is TRBJ2-5, with 7 bases identical to TRBD1. J was trimmed by 2 bases and V by 7 bases; bases with no gene match: 7. Germline assignment: CDR1 LNHDA and CDR2 SQIVND (reference sequence). This CDR3 region has 14 residues.

The chain uses TRBV30 and TRBJ2-2; maybe TRBD1 (5 bases). The length of the CDR3 is 13 residues. V was trimmed by 2 bases and J by 8 bases, leaving 12 bases between them. Germline loops: CDR1 GTSNPN, CDR2 SVGIG (reference sequence). The CDR3 nucleotides are TGTGCCTGGAGTACCAAAGGGGTAGGGGAGCTGTTTTTT. Its translation is CAWSTKGVGELFF.

The chain is built from TRBV12-3 or TRBV12-4 and TRBJ1-4; D is ambiguous. Trimming removed 5 bases at V and 12 bases at J, with 13 bases between. The CDR3 covers 12 residues. CDR3 region: CASSGLESELFF. CDR3 in DNA: TGTGCCAGCAGTGGCCTCGAATCAGAACTGTTTTTT.

This clone appeared a single time. This rearrangement joins TRBV5-1 to TRBJ1-1; TRBD1 is a possible D gene (5 bases). CDR1 and CDR2 (germline): SGHRS, YFSETQ. The germline V and J ends were trimmed by 2 bases and 4 bases, with 12 bases remaining between them. The CDR3 extends over 14 amino acids. The CDR3 sequence: CASSFDSSGTEAFF. As DNA, the CDR3 is TGCGCCAGCAGCTTTGACAGCTCCGGCACTGAAGCTTTCTTT.

The CDR3 sequence: CASIPLGARYNSPLHF. As DNA, the CDR3 is TGTGCCAGCATACCCCTGGGGGCTCGGTATAATTCACCCCTCCACTTT. V is TRBV28 and J is TRBJ1-6; maybe TRBD1 (6 bases). CDR1 is MDHEN and CDR2 is SYDVKM in the germline V gene. The CDR3 spans 16 residues. Trimming stripped 7 bases from V and 4 bases from J, with 17 bases between.

J is TRBJ1-3 and V is TRBV13; the D is unclear. The V and J ends lost 7 bases and 9 bases respectively, with 13 bases between them. The length of the CDR3 is 12 residues. The germline gives CDR1 PRHDT, CDR2 FYEKMQ (reference sequence). The CDR3 coding sequence is TGTGCCAGCACGGAGGAAGAAGGCACCATATATTTT. Encoded protein: CASTEEEGTIYF.

This clone has only a few counts. V usage is TRBV30 and J usage is TRBJ1-2, with a weak D call TRBD1 (6 bases). Germline CDR1 GTSNPN, CDR2 SVGIG (reference sequence). The V gene lost 1 base and the J gene lost 4 bases, with 10 bases spanning the gap. The CDR3 has 13 amino acids. Here the CDR3 DNA reads TGTGCCTGGAGTGAGGGCAGGGGCTATGGCTACACCTTC. This translates into CAWSEGRGYGYTF.

The rearrangement joins TRBV28 to TRBJ2-5; 8 nucleotides align to TRBD1. The CDR3 consists of 16 residues. Trimming at V came to 5 bases and at J to 2 bases, leaving 10 bases not matched to a gene. Germline V lookup: CDR1 MDHEN, CDR2 SYDVKM. CDR3 coding DNA: TGTGCCAGCAGTCTGCGGACAGGGTTTCGGCAAGAGACCCAGTACTTC. Protein product: CASSLRTGFRQETQYF.

The chain employs TRBV11-1 and TRBJ1-3, with D possibly matching TRBD1 (5 bases). This CDR3 region has 15 residues. Germline CDR1 is SGHAT and CDR2 is FQDESV (reference sequence). V gave up 4 bases and J gave up 0 bases, with 10 bases separating them. CDR3: CASSYGASSGNTIYF. Here the CDR3 DNA reads TGTGCCAGCAGCTATGGGGCCTCCTCTGGAAACACCATATATTTT. Based on the CDR3 plus reference TRBV11-1 and TRBJ1-3, the full variable domain is EAEVAQSPRYKITEKSQAVAFWCDPISGHATLYWYRQILGQGPELLVQFQDESVVDDSQLPKDRFSAERLKGVDSTLKIQPAELGDSAMYLCASSYGASSGNTIYFGEGSWLTVV.

The chain combines TRBV5-1 with TRBJ2-3; TRBD2 is a possible D gene (7 bases). Trimming took off 7 bases at V and 1 base at J, with 13 bases between the two ends. The CDR3 is 14 residues long. Per germline, CDR1 SGHRS and CDR2 YFSETQ. The CDR3 DNA is TGCGCCAGCGGAGGGGGGGCCCGCACAGATACGCAGTATTTT. Translation: CASGGGARTDTQYF.

The chain uses TRBV6-4 and TRBJ2-7, with 8 bases fitting TRBD1. The V gene end was trimmed by 7 bases and the J gene end by 6 bases; junction bases not matched to a gene: 14. This CDR3 region has 15 residues. From germline, CDR1 is MRHNA and CDR2 SNTAGT. CDR3 in DNA: TGTGCCAGCACTGGCTCCCGGACAGGGTGGCGCGAGCAGTACTTC. Translating gives CASTGSRTGWREQYF.

This chain connects TRBV19 to TRBJ1-5; the match to TRBD1 covers 10 bases. V lost 6 bases and J lost 2; bases outside the gene matches: 7. Germline CDR1 reads LNHDA; CDR2 reads SQIVND (reference sequence). The CDR3 runs to 16 residues. The CDR3 coding sequence is TGTGCCAGTAGGGTCGAGGACAGGGGGGGCAATCAGCCCCAGCATTTT. Amino acid sequence: CASRVEDRGGNQPQHF.

The CDR3 DNA reads as TGTGCCAGCAGTAAACAGGGCCCGCGGGAGACCCAGTACTTC. This sequence encodes CASSKQGPRETQYF. The chain employs TRBV27 and TRBJ2-5; a weak D match, TRBD1 (6 bases). The CDR3 covers 14 residues. Germline V gives CDR1 MNHEY, CDR2 SMNVEV (reference sequence). Between the trimmed V and J ends, which lost 5 bases and 5 bases, there was a span of 15 bases.

The chain recombines TRBV2 with TRBJ1-5; the D gene is possibly TRBD1 (6 bases). Germline V lookup: CDR1 SNHLY, CDR2 FYNNEI. Trimming cost V 7 bases and J 4 bases, with 14 bases left between them. The CDR3 runs 14 residues. The CDR3 protein is CASTVQGGNQPQHF. The CDR3 nucleotides are TGTGCCAGCACGGTACAGGGTGGAAATCAGCCCCAGCATTTT.

CDR3 loop: CASRGDRANTEAFF. Written as DNA, the CDR3 is TGTGCCAGCAGAGGGGACAGGGCGAACACTGAAGCTTTCTTT. This sequence joins TRBV6-6 and TRBJ1-1; 9 bases are a match to TRBD1. CDR1 is MNHNY and CDR2 is SVGAGI in the germline V gene (reference sequence). After removal of 6 bases from V and 1 base from J, the junction contained 3 bases not matched to a gene. The CDR3 contains 14 residues.

This rearrangement joins TRBV30 to TRBJ2-7; TRBD2 matches 14 bases. The junction had 7 bases not matched to a gene; V was cut back by 2 bases and J by 4 bases. Germline V gives CDR1 GTSNPN, CDR2 SVGIG (reference sequence). The CDR3 runs 16 residues. Here the CDR3 reads CAWSPTSGRVKYEQYF. In nucleotides, the CDR3 is TGTGCCTGGAGTCCGACTAGCGGGAGGGTCAAATACGAGCAGTACTTC.

V and J are TRBV6-5 and TRBJ2-7; possible D gene TRBD1, 7 bases. Germline values: CDR1 MNHEY, CDR2 SVGAGI. The V and J ends lost 5 bases and 5 bases respectively, with 19 bases between them. The CDR3 has 15 residues. The CDR3 reads CASSPYTTGRNEQYF. Written as DNA, the CDR3 is TGTGCCAGCAGTCCTTATACGACAGGGAGGAACGAGCAGTACTTC.

This chain joins TRBV5-6 and TRBJ2-7; 8 positions agree with TRBD1. The germline CDR1 and CDR2 sequences are SGHDT and YYEEEE. V gave up 6 bases and J gave up 7 bases; unmatched junction bases: 12. This CDR3 contains 14 residues. Here the CDR3 DNA reads TGTGCCAGCACCCAGCCGGACAGGGTGGGGGAGCAGTACTTC. Translated: CASTQPDRVGEQYF. Using reference TRBV5-6 and TRBJ2-7 for the parts outside the CDR3, the full variable domain is DAGVTQSPTHLIKTRGQQVTLRCSPKSGHDTVSWYQQALGQGPQFIFQYYEEEERQRGNFPDRFSGHQFPNYSSELNVNALLLGDSALYLCASTQPDRVGEQYFGPGTRLTVT.

As DNA, the CDR3 is TGTGCCAGCAGCGGCCCGCCCTGGAGGGGCAGCTACAATGAGCAGTTCTTC. Encoded protein: CASSGPPWRGSYNEQFF. The chain carries TRBV7-2 and TRBJ2-1; TRBD2 is a possible D gene (6 bases). This CDR3 has 17 amino acids. From germline, CDR1 is SGHTA and CDR2 FQGNSA. V lost 5 bases to trimming and J lost 3 bases, with 20 bases between them.

This chain uses TRBV2 with TRBJ1-2; 9 nucleotides agree with TRBD1. With 8 bases clipped from V and 8 bases from J, the junction kept 3 bases outside the gene matches. This CDR3 spans 11 amino acids. Germline values: CDR1 SNHLY, CDR2 FYNNEI. CDR3 sequence reads: CASGTGSGYTF. The CDR3 bases are TGTGCCAGCGGGACAGGGAGCGGCTACACCTTC. The variable domain in full, with the rest retrieved from reference TRBV2 and TRBJ1-2, is EPEVTQTPSHQVTQMGQEVILRCVPISNHLYFYWYRQILGQKVEFLVSFYNNEISEKSEIFDDQFSVERPDGSNFTLKIRSTKLEDSAMYFCASGTGSGYTFGSGTRLTVV.

V and J are TRBV25-1 and TRBJ1-4; D remains ambiguous. This CDR3 has 15 residues. Deletions cut 3 bases from V and 8 bases from J, with 16 bases between. Looked up from germline, CDR1 is MGHDK and CDR2 is SYGVNS. CDR3 bases: TGTGCCAGCAGTGACCCGGGATACGGTGGCGAAAAACTGTTTTTT. This codes for CASSDPGYGGEKLFF.

The chain recombines TRBV4-1 with TRBJ2-7; 10 bases fit TRBD2. This CDR3 comprises 15 residues. Losses at the gene ends were 2 bases for V and 6 bases for J; bases not matched to a gene: 7. CDR1 is MGHRA and CDR2 is YSYEKL in the germline V gene. CDR3 amino acids: CASSQPGTSDPEQYF. DNA for the CDR3: TGCGCCAGCAGCCAACCCGGGACTAGCGATCCCGAGCAGTACTTC.

V gene TRBV7-9 combines with J gene TRBJ1-1, with D unresolved. The CDR3 has 15 amino acids. Germline V gene sequence: CDR1 SEHNR, CDR2 FQNEAQ (reference sequence). V was shortened by 3 bases and J by 4 bases, with 15 bases between the two germline ends. In DNA form, the CDR3 reads TGTGCCAGCAGCTTTGCGGACCCGGGGAGCACTGAAGCTTTCTTT. Encoded protein: CASSFADPGSTEAFF. The whole variable domain, filled in from reference TRBV7-9 and TRBJ1-1, reads DTGVSQNPRHKITKRGQNVTFRCDPISEHNRLYWYRQTLGQGPEFLTYFQNEAQLEKSRLLSDRFSAERPKGSFSTLEIQRTEQGDSAMYLCASSFADPGSTEAFFGQGTRLTVV.

This clone was recorded only once. The chain carries TRBV15 and TRBJ1-2, with D hard to call. The CDR3 has 14 amino acids. Germline CDR1 is LNHNV and CDR2 is YYDKDF (reference sequence). Trimming shortened V by 2 bases and J by 5 bases, and 12 bases separated the two germline ends. Here the CDR3 DNA reads TGTGCCACCAGCAGACCCCAACGAGGGTATGGCTACACCTTC. Protein sequence: CATSRPQRGYGYTF.

V usage is TRBV6-5 and J usage is TRBJ1-2, with D possibly matching TRBD1 (6 bases). With 7 bases removed from V and 6 bases from J, the gap between germline ends came to 12 bases. The CDR3 runs to 12 residues. The germline V gene has CDR1 MNHEY and CDR2 SVGAGI. The CDR3 loop reads CASIFPGDGYTF. The DNA for the CDR3 is TGTGCCAGCATTTTTCCAGGGGATGGCTACACCTTC.

This chain links TRBV6-5 with TRBJ1-2; no reliable D call. V lost 6 bases and J 8 bases, leaving 10 bases between the germline ends. Germline values: CDR1 MNHEY, CDR2 SVGAGI. The CDR3 spans 11 residues. The CDR3 region is CASRNLKGYTF. CDR3 sequence (DNA): TGTGCCAGCAGAAACCTAAAGGGCTACACCTTC.

Only a few counts were recorded for this clone. The CDR3 loop reads CASRPDSLSGNTIYF. The CDR3 DNA follows: TGTGCCAGCAGACCCGACAGTCTCTCTGGAAACACCATATATTTT. The chain recombines TRBV27 with TRBJ1-3; D perhaps matches TRBD1 (5 bases). The CDR3 totals 15 residues. Germline V gives CDR1 MNHEY, CDR2 SMNVEV (reference sequence). V lost 6 bases to trimming and J lost 0 bases, with 12 bases between them.

The CDR3 is CASSPVGEGYTF. The CDR3 nucleotides are TGTGCCAGCTCACCTGTAGGGGAAGGCTACACCTTC. J is TRBJ1-2 and V is TRBV18; tentatively, D is TRBD1 (5 bases). V shed 3 bases and J shed 8 bases, with 10 bases lying between them. Looked up from germline, CDR1 is KGHSH and CDR2 is LQKENI. This CDR3 region has 12 residues.

V is TRBV6-5 and J is TRBJ1-5; TRBD1 is a possible D gene (6 bases). The CDR3 covers 14 residues. Deletions cut 8 bases from V and 1 base from J, with 12 bases between. Germline V CDR1 and CDR2: MNHEY, SVGAGI. CDR3 sequence: CASEAGDSNQPQHF. The DNA for the CDR3 is TGTGCCAGCGAGGCAGGGGACAGCAATCAGCCCCAGCATTTT.